This record looks at one TCR beta chain sequence and its context. Its antigen is unknown. This CDR3 region has 13 residues. V dropped 6 bases and J dropped 6 bases, with 12 bases sitting between them. The germline CDR1 and CDR2 sequences are MNHEY and SVGEGT. PCR was performed a second time for roughly 7 to 12 cycles using a sample-barcoded 5' primer and a J-beta primer mix. From the 5' RACE reads, TCRdb called clonotypes with MiXCR, one entry per CDR3 protein. This table holds 600,000 or so distinct CDR3 sequences, about 30% found once. This entry belongs to a study of blood T cells in healthy people across ages. Points from the study as a whole: Conclusively comparing naive with antigen-experienced cells was impossible with unsorted PBMCs. The diversity estimates, figures obtained from one million T cells, were considered underestimates.

Total RNA, at least 6 micrograms per sample, came from PBMCs. This clonotype was sampled from a woman at least 80 years old in good health. J is TRBJ1-5 and V is TRBV6-2 or TRBV6-3; D remains unclear. The material sequenced was blood. CDR3 amino acids: CASSPSAGQPQHF. The CDR3 nucleotides are TGTGCCAGCAGCCCATCGGCCGGTCAGCCCCAGCATTTT.